The following is a T cell receptor (beta chain) sequence with its context. The antigen is unknown. These data originate in a study of T cells after yellow fever vaccination. Findings of the study overall: A weaker but faster secondary response was observed, peaking on day 5 versus 15.

Template-switching 5'RACE yielded the TCR cDNA; a universal primer site and UMIs were added in the process. One entry per CDR3 protein, called by TCRdb with MiXCR from the 5' RACE reads. The top ten hold 20% to 25% of the sample, which has a few hundred thousand distinct CDR3 sequences, under 5% seen once. CDR3 size: 13 residues. In germline, CDR1 is SGHTA, CDR2 FQGNSA. V gave up 1 base and J gave up 4 bases, with 5 bases separating them. This rearrangement joins TRBV7-2 to TRBJ1-3; no clear D. The sample consisted of PBMCs, taken 5 days after the yellow fever booster vaccination. The sequence came from a man aged 18 to 35 who received the YFV17D yellow fever vaccine. The CDR3 reads CASSLGYGNTIYF. CDR3 bases: TGTGCCAGCAGCTTAGGGTACGGAAACACCATATATTTT.